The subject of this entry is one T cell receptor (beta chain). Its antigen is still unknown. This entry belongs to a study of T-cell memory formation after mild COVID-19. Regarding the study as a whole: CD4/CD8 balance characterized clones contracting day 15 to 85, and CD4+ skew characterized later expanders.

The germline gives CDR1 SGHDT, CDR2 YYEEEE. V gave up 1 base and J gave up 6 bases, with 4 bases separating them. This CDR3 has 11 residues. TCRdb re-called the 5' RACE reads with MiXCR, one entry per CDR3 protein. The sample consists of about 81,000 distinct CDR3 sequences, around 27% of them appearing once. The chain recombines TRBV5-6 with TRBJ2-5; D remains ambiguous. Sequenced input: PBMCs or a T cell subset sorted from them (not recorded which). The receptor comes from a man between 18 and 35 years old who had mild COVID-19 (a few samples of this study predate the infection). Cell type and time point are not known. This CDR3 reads CASSLRQTQYF. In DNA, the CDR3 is TGTGCCAGCAGCTTGCGCCAGACCCAGTACTTC. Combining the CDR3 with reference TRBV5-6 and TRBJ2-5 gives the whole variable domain DAGVTQSPTHLIKTRGQQVTLRCSPKSGHDTVSWYQQALGQGPQFIFQYYEEEERQRGNFPDRFSGHQFPNYSSELNVNALLLGDSALYLCASSLRQTQYFGPGTRLLVL.